Given below is one TCR beta chain in context. Its specificity is not known. The data stem from a study of T cell responses to AZD1222 COVID-19 vaccine. TCRdb's copy holds only in-frame clones and misses some; the assay was immunoSEQ multiplex PCR. The sample has approximately 180,000 clones; approximately 94% are singletons. Study conclusions and caveats: A mostly white British donor set with more females was recruited, and clonal diversity was possibly underestimated. Nearly half of spike-specific TCRs reportedly target unmutated variant regions. It was only a handful of AZD1222 recipients who were seropositive at baseline.

Germline CDR1 SGHDT, CDR2 YYEEEE. This CDR3 comprises 16 residues. V lost 0 bases and J lost 5; bases outside the gene matches: 9. The receptor was derived from an adult who received the MenACWY meningococcal vaccine as a control. Sequencing used peripheral blood, obtained 28 days after the second dose of the MenACWY control vaccine. V and J are TRBV5-6 and TRBJ2-5, with 8 positions matching TRBD1. The CDR3 loop is CASSLEAVTGAETQYF. The CDR3, as DNA: TGTGCCAGCAGCTTGGAGGCGGTGACAGGGGCCGAGACCCAGTACTTC. Variable domain in full (rest from reference TRBV5-6 and TRBJ2-5): DAGVTQSPTHLIKTRGQQVTLRCSPKSGHDTVSWYQQALGQGPQFIFQYYEEEERQRGNFPDRFSGHQFPNYSSELNVNALLLGDSALYLCASSLEAVTGAETQYFGPGTRLLVL.